This T cell receptor beta chain was obtained from a study of T cells in tuberculosis. General study points: Cases with active tuberculosis were adults, while controls were adolescents.

Latent tuberculosis screening used tuberculin skin test and IGRA at entry. On average about 100,000 T cells per donor were immunosequenced. About this clone: Its antigen is currently unknown.

Profiled with immunoSEQ multiplex PCR; TCRdb holds only in-frame clones, not every one. The table includes about 34,000 clones, just over 90% detected once. CDR1 and CDR2 from the germline V gene are MNHEY and SMNVEV (reference sequence). V was cut by 6 bases and J by 7 bases, with 16 bases left in between. There are 15 residues in the CDR3. The sequence derives from a donor aged 10-29 years with latent tuberculosis or without tuberculosis infection. V usage is TRBV27 and J usage is TRBJ1-6; possibly TRBD1 for D (5 bases). Sequencing used PBMCs. CDR3 region: CASSSSGMGNSPLHF. CDR3 sequence (DNA): TGTGCCAGCAGCTCATCAGGGATGGGGAATTCACCCCTCCACTTT.